The 12 T cell receptor beta chains in this list originate from one sample, sequenced in a study of blood T cell repertoires in COVID-19. Measured with immunoSEQ multiplex PCR; TCRdb has only the in-frame clones, and not every one. The sample shows over 200,000 clones, about 88% of them seen only once. The source material was peripheral blood. The source of these receptors is a woman aged 40-49 years who had recovered from COVID-19.

This clone has only a few counts. V is TRBV10-2 and J is TRBJ1-1; D not certain. V was trimmed by 3 bases and J by 1 base, leaving 6 bases between them. Germline V lookup: CDR1 WSHSY, CDR2 SAAADI. This CDR3 spans 13 amino acids. The CDR3 sequence: CASSEQSNTEAFF. The CDR3, as DNA: TGCGCCAGCAGTGAACAGTCGAACACTGAAGCTTTCTTT.

The chain combines TRBV7-3 with TRBJ2-7; D is perhaps TRBD1 (6 bases). The V and J ends lost 5 bases and 3 bases respectively, with 14 bases between them. Germline V gives CDR1 SGHTA, CDR2 FQGTGA. This CDR3 has 14 residues. As DNA, the CDR3 is TGTGCCAGCAGCCAACCAGGGGTGCACTACGAGCAGTACTTC. Protein sequence: CASSQPGVHYEQYF.

J is TRBJ2-1 and V is TRBV7-2; 9 bases line up with TRBD2. This CDR3 has 16 amino acids. V shed 0 bases, J shed 6 bases, and the junction held 6 bases outside the gene matches. CDR1 and CDR2 (germline): SGHTA, FQGNSA. In nucleotides, the CDR3 is TGTGCCAGCAGCTTAGCGCAGCGGGGGGTTGGCAATGAGCAGTTCTTC. Translating it yields CASSLAQRGVGNEQFF.

This clone was observed a few times. The chain carries TRBV7-9 and TRBJ1-2; D is ambiguous. The CDR3 runs 13 residues. Deletions cut 5 bases from V and 7 bases from J, with 14 bases between. Germline values: CDR1 SEHNR, CDR2 FQNEAQ (reference sequence). CDR3 nucleotide sequence: TGTGCCAGCAGCAAAGGACCCCCGGGTGGCTACACCTTC. Translated: CASSKGPPGGYTF.

The V call is TRBV9, the J call TRBJ2-7; tentatively, D is TRBD2 (5 bases). V was shortened by 0 bases and J by 4 bases, with 14 bases between the two germline ends. This CDR3 spans 15 amino acids. From germline, CDR1 is SGDLS and CDR2 YYNGEE. DNA of the CDR3: TGTGCCAGCAGCGTAGGGGAGTCCCTTTGGTACGAGCAGTACTTC. It codes for CASSVGESLWYEQYF.

This clone showed up just once. V is TRBV4-3 and J is TRBJ1-5; D remains ambiguous. The CDR3 has 15 residues. Germline values: CDR1 LGHNA, CDR2 YSLEER. Trimming took off 1 base at V and 6 bases at J, with 13 bases between the two ends. The CDR3 coding sequence is TGCGCCAGCAGCCAAGTGGCGTCAAGGAGTCAGCCCCAGCATTTT. Amino acids: CASSQVASRSQPQHF.

The chain has TRBV7-2 and TRBJ2-1; 9 bases are a match to TRBD2. V lost 3 bases and J lost 3; bases outside the gene matches: 6. This CDR3 has 16 amino acids. The germline V gene has CDR1 SGHTA and CDR2 FQGNSA. The CDR3 spells CASSFWAGGIYNEQFF. CDR3 nucleotides: TGTGCCAGCAGCTTTTGGGCGGGAGGGATCTACAATGAGCAGTTCTTC.

This sequence joins TRBV2 and TRBJ2-1; 8 nucleotides align to TRBD2. The V segment lost 4 bases and the J segment 6 bases; nucleotides outside the gene matches: 8. This CDR3 has 15 residues. Germline loops: CDR1 SNHLY, CDR2 FYNNEI. CDR3 protein: CASSGEAGVGNEQFF. CDR3 coding DNA: TGTGCCAGCAGTGGGGAAGCGGGAGTAGGCAATGAGCAGTTCTTC.

The chain uses TRBV24-1 and TRBJ2-2; 8 bases line up with TRBD2. The J segment lost 6 bases and the V segment lost 4 bases, leaving 3 bases of the junction unmatched. The germline gives CDR1 KGHDR, CDR2 SFDVKD. This CDR3 is 14 amino acids long. CDR3 nucleotide sequence: TGTGCCACCAGTGAGGTGACTAGCGCCGGGGAGCTGTTTTTT. This codes for CATSEVTSAGELFF.

This clone occurred once. The rearrangement joins TRBV10-3 to TRBJ1-6, with D unclear. In germline, CDR1 is ENHRY, CDR2 SYGVKD. This CDR3 has 13 residues. Trimming took 6 bases from V and 3 from J, leaving 6 bases between them. DNA for the CDR3: TGTGCCATCAGGGCAAACTATAATTCACCCCTCCACTTT. Its protein is CAIRANYNSPLHF.

This clone came up once. The rearrangement links TRBV4-3 to TRBJ1-4, with a weak D call TRBD1 (6 bases). CDR1 LGHNA and CDR2 YSLEER come from the germline V gene. Between the trimmed V and J ends, which lost 0 bases and 8 bases, there was a span of 16 bases. The CDR3 is 16 residues long. Written as DNA, the CDR3 is TGCGCCAGCAGCCAAGATCCCGGGGGGCATGGGGAAAAACTGTTTTTT. It codes for CASSQDPGGHGEKLFF.

V and J are TRBV7-7 and TRBJ2-3, with 14 bases aligning to TRBD2. The length of the CDR3 is 16 residues. CDR1 is SSHAT and CDR2 is FNYEAQ in the germline V gene (reference sequence). The V gene end was trimmed by 1 base and the J gene end by 3 bases; junction bases not matched to a gene: 0. The CDR3 bases are TGTGCCAGCAGCTTAGGGACTAGCGGGAGGACAGATACGCAGTATTTT. Translating it yields CASSLGTSGRTDTQYF. The whole variable domain, filled in from reference TRBV7-7 and TRBJ2-3, reads GAGVSQSPRYKVTKRGQDVTLRCDPISSHATLYWYQQALGQGPEFLTYFNYEAQPDKSGLPSDRFSAERPEGSISTLTIQRTEQRDSAMYRCASSLGTSGRTDTQYFGPGTRLTVL.